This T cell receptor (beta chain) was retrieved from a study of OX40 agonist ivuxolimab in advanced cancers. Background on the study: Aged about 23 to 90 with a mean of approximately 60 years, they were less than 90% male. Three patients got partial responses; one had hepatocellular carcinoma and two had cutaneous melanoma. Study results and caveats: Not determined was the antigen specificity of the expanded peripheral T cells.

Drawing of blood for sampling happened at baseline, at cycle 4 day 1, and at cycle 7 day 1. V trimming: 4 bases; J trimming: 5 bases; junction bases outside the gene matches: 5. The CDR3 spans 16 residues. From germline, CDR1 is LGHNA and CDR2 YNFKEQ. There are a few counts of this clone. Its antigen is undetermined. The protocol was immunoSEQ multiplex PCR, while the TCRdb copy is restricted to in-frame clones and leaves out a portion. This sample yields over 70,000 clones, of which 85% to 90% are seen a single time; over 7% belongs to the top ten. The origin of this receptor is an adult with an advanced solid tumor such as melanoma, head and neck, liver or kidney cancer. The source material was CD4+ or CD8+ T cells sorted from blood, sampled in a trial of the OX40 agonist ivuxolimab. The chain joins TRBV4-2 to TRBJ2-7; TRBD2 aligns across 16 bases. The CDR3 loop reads CASSRGLAGGTDEQYF. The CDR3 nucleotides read TGTGCCAGCAGCCGGGGACTAGCGGGAGGGACCGACGAGCAGTACTTC.